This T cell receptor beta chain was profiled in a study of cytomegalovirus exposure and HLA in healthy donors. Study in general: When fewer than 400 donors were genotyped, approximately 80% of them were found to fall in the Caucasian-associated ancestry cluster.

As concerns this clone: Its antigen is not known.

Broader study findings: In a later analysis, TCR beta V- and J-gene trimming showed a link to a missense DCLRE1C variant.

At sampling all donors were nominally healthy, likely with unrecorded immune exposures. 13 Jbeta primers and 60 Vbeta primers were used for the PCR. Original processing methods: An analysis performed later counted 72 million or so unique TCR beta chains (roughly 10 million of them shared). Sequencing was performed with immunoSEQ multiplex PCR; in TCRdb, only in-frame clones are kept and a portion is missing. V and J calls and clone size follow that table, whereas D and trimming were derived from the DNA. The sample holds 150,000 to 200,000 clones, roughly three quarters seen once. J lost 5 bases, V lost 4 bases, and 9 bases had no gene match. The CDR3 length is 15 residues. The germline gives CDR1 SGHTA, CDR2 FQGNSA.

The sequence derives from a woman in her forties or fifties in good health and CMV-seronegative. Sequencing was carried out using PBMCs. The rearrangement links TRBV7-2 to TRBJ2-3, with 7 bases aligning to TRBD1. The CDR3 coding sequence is TGTGCCAGCAGCTCCCATTCTTACAGGGGAGATACGCAGTATTTT. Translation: CASSSHSYRGDTQYF. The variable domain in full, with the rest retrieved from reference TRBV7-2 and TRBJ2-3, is GAGVSQSPSNKVTEKGKDVELRCDPISGHTALYWYRQSLGQGLEFLIYFQGNSAPDKSGLPSDRFSAERTGGSVSTLTIQRTQQEDSAVYLCASSSHSYRGDTQYFGPGTRLTVL.